This TCR beta chain was sequenced in a study of cytomegalovirus exposure and HLA in healthy donors. As to this clone: The antigen is not known. Its ends do not fully match the called genes, so a read error is possible. Different DNA sequences within this sample yield the same CDR3.

The study, taken as a whole, reports: A missense DCLRE1C variant was associated with V- and J-gene trimming of TCR beta chains in a later analysis, and an independent cohort replicated the association. Prior analysis indicated that the majority of TCR beta V segments exhibited productivity approximately 90% or approximately 30% of the time.

The PCR had 60 Vbeta and 13 Jbeta primers. Only in-frame clones appear in the TCRdb table, and some are missing; sequencing was by immunoSEQ multiplex PCR. The top ten hold more than 2% of the sample, which has 140,000 to 150,000 clones, about 85% seen once. CDR3 length: 16 amino acids. Germline lookup yields CDR1 SGHRS and CDR2 YFSETQ. Sequences were obtained from PBMCs. The rearrangement links TRBV5-1 to TRBJ2-5, with 9 positions matching TRBD2. This clonotype was obtained from a boy younger than 10 in good health and CMV-seronegative. The chain's CDR3 is CASSLAKAGGQETQYF. CDR3 DNA: TGTGCCAGCAGCTTGGCCAAAGCGGGGGGCCAAGAGACCCAGTACTTC.